This T cell receptor beta chain was recovered during a study of OX40 agonist ivuxolimab in advanced cancers. Sequencing used immunoSEQ multiplex PCR; TCRdb keeps in-frame clones, though not all of them. This sample has 90,000 or so clones, with around 90% found just once. Germline lookup yields CDR1 MNHEY and CDR2 SMNVEV (reference sequence). CDR3 length equals 16 residues. V was clipped by 1 base and J by 6 bases, with 16 bases between them. The TCR comes from an adult with an advanced solid tumor such as melanoma, head and neck, liver or kidney cancer. Sample: CD4+ or CD8+ T cells sorted from blood, taken in a trial of the OX40 agonist ivuxolimab. V and J are TRBV27 and TRBJ1-5, with unresolved D. The CDR3 DNA follows: TGTGCCAGCAGTTTATACGGGGATCGACCAGCTCAGCCCCAGCATTTT. As protein: CASSLYGDRPAQPQHF.